One and the same sample provided the 12 T cell receptor beta chains below, sequenced in a study of cytomegalovirus exposure and HLA in healthy donors (dated by TCRdb to about 2017). Libraries came from the immunoSEQ multiplex PCR assay. TCRdb re-hosts the immuneACCESS table, in-frame sequences only. Its copies lack some clones; in the studies checked, an unresolved V gene accounts for under half of them, and the cause for the rest is not known. Here the sample has under 80,000 clones; approximately 88% occur a single time. Around 1.2% of the sample belongs to the ten largest clones. Sequencing was carried out using PBMCs. The origin of the receptors is a woman aged 18-29 years in good health and CMV-seronegative.

The chain couples TRBV30 to TRBJ1-1; D may be TRBD1 (6 bases). CDR3 length: 12 amino acids. Trimming stripped 1 base from V and 5 bases from J, with 8 bases between. Germline V gene data show CDR1 as GTSNPN and CDR2 as SVGIG (reference sequence). CDR3 region: CAWSDRETEAFF. The CDR3 DNA reads as TGTGCCTGGAGTGACAGGGAGACTGAAGCTTTCTTT. Supplemented by reference TRBV30 and TRBJ1-1, the full variable domain reads SQTIHQWPATLVQPVGSPLSLECTVEGTSNPNLYWYRQAAGRGLQLLFYSVGIGQISSEVPQNLSASRPQDRQFILSSKKLLLSDSGFYLCAWSDRETEAFFGQGTRLTVV.

CDR3: CASSSSGHQIGEQFF. The CDR3 bases are TGTGCCAGCAGTTCCTCCGGACACCAGATTGGTGAGCAGTTCTTC. The rearrangement links TRBV28 to TRBJ2-1; tentative D call: TRBD1 (5 bases). Germline-derived CDR1 and CDR2 are MDHEN and SYDVKM. Trimming took off 4 bases at V and 9 bases at J, with 19 bases between the two ends. The CDR3 spans 15 residues.

V gene TRBV20-1 combines with J gene TRBJ2-7; D uncertain. This CDR3 region has 11 residues. Trimming cost V 6 bases and J 2 bases, with 8 bases left between them. Germline V lookup: CDR1 DFQATT, CDR2 SNEGSKA (reference sequence). CDR3 sequence: CSATSTYEQYF. The CDR3 nucleotides read TGCAGTGCCACCTCTACCTACGAGCAGTACTTC.

V gene TRBV27 combines with J gene TRBJ1-4; 8 bases line up with TRBD1. The CDR3 runs 13 residues. After removal of 5 bases from V and 8 bases from J, the junction contained 4 bases not matched to a gene. Germline V gene data show CDR1 as MNHEY and CDR2 as SMNVEV (reference sequence). This CDR3 reads CASSRQGSEKLFF. In DNA form, the CDR3 reads TGTGCCAGCAGTCGACAGGGGAGCGAAAAACTGTTTTTT.

This clone was detected only a few times. This sequence joins TRBV6-4 and TRBJ2-3; 9 bases agree with TRBD2. The CDR3 loop spans 16 amino acids. Trimming at V came to 0 bases and at J to 1 base, leaving 2 bases not matched to a gene. Germline CDR1 MRHNA, CDR2 SNTAGT. CDR3 DNA sequence: TGTGCCAGCAGTGACTCGCGGGGGGGCGGCACAGATACGCAGTATTTT. It translates to CASSDSRGGGTDTQYF.

Remarks on this clone: Other DNA sequences within the sample encode an identical CDR3. V and J are TRBV29-1 and TRBJ1-1, with TRBD1 matching over 7 bases. The CDR3 contains 13 residues. From germline, CDR1 is SQVTM and CDR2 ANQGSEA. V shed 1 base, J shed 4 bases, and the junction held 3 bases outside the gene matches. The chain's CDR3 is CSVEGQGSTEAFF. The CDR3 coding sequence is TGCAGCGTTGAAGGACAGGGTAGCACTGAAGCTTTCTTT.

The V gene is TRBV4-1, the J gene TRBJ2-3; D is perhaps TRBD2 (5 bases). This CDR3 spans 14 amino acids. V was trimmed by 3 bases and J by 5 bases, leaving 12 bases between them. Germline CDR1 reads MGHRA; CDR2 reads YSYEKL. CDR3 sequence (DNA): TGCGCCAGCAGCCACCCCGGACGGGGAGATACGCAGTATTTT. This sequence encodes CASSHPGRGDTQYF.

This chain joins TRBV2 and TRBJ2-3; D gene ambiguous. Deletions cut 7 bases from V and 4 bases from J, with 6 bases between. Germline CDR1 reads SNHLY; CDR2 reads FYNNEI. This CDR3 has 11 residues. CDR3 DNA: TGTGCCAGCATCTACGCAGATACGCAGTATTTT. Its protein product is CASIYADTQYF.

The rearrangement joins TRBV28 to TRBJ1-1, with 8 positions matching TRBD1. CDR1 and CDR2 (germline): MDHEN, SYDVKM. V trimming: 7 bases; J trimming: 11 bases; junction bases outside the gene matches: 9. The CDR3 sequence is 12 residues long. The CDR3 reads CASTLQGARAFF. The DNA of the CDR3 is TGTGCCAGCACCCTCCAGGGGGCGCGCGCTTTCTTT.

The chain is built from TRBV28 and TRBJ2-1, with a possible D match to TRBD2 (5 bases). The germline gives CDR1 MDHEN, CDR2 SYDVKM. This CDR3 has 13 residues. V lost 5 bases to trimming and J lost 7 bases, with 12 bases between them. The CDR3 loop is CASSARTYNEQFF. The CDR3 bases are TGTGCCAGCAGTGCCCGGACTTATAATGAGCAGTTCTTC. Variable domain in full (rest from reference TRBV28 and TRBJ2-1): DVKVTQSSRYLVKRTGEKVFLECVQDMDHENMFWYRQDPGLGLRLIYFSYDVKMKEKGDIPEGYSVSREKKERFSLILESASTNQTSMYLCASSARTYNEQFFGPGTRLTVL.

The chain carries TRBV4-2 and TRBJ2-3, with 12 bases identical to TRBD2. Per germline, CDR1 LGHNA and CDR2 YNFKEQ. Germline trimming cut 4 bases from V and 2 bases from J; bases unmatched to any gene: 13. The CDR3 sequence is 19 residues long. This CDR3 reads CASSLEGGRTSGVTDTQYF. As DNA, the CDR3 is TGTGCCAGCAGCCTAGAGGGGGGCAGGACTAGCGGGGTCACAGATACGCAGTATTTT.

This rearrangement joins TRBV11-2 to TRBJ2-7; weak D call: TRBD2 (6 bases). The V end was cut by 7 bases, the J end by 2 bases, with 18 bases between. The CDR3 contains 15 residues. Looked up from germline, CDR1 is SGHAT and CDR2 is FQNNGV. Here the CDR3 DNA reads TGTGCCAGCAACTTGAACGGGGGATCAGCCTACGAGCAGTACTTC. Translation: CASNLNGGSAYEQYF. The variable domain in full, with the rest retrieved from reference TRBV11-2 and TRBJ2-7, is EAGVAQSPRYKIIEKRQSVAFWCNPISGHATLYWYQQILGQGPKLLIQFQNNGVVDDSQLPKDRFSAERLKGVDSTLKIQPAKLEDSAVYLCASNLNGGSAYEQYFGPGTRLTVT.